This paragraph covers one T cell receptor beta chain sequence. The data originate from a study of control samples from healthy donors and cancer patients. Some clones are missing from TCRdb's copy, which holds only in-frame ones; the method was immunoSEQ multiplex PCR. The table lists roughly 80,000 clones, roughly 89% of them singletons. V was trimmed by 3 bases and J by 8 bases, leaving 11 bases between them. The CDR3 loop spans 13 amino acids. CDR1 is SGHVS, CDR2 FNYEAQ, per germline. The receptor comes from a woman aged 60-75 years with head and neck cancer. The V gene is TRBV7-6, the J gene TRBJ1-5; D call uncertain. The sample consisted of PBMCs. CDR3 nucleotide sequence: TGTGCCAGCAGCTTCGGCCCCGCGGAGCCCCAGCATTTT. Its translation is CASSFGPAEPQHF.